A selection of T cell receptor beta chains follows, all from one sample in a study of post-analysis software for immune sequencing data. MiXCR, applied by TCRdb to the PCR reads, yields one record per CDR3 protein. This table has approximately 570,000 distinct CDR3 sequences, about 44% appearing once. Sequencing was done on a sample of blood. The receptors were sampled from a girl aged 5 to 17 with multiple sclerosis. Both conserved end residues are part of each CDR3. Fields, in order: V gene, clone size, D gene, J gene, CDR3 protein, CDR3 DNA. A D gene is named only where the DNA matches it firmly. Only some rows state a clone size, as once, few, many or a class for expanded clones.

V: TRBV10-3
size: .
D: .
J: TRBJ2-3
CDR3: CAGRDTQYF
DNA: TGTGCCGGCCGAGATACGCAGTATTTT

V: TRBV29-1
size: .
D: TRBD2
J: TRBJ2-7
CDR3: CSVEEGGERSYEQYF
DNA: TGCAGCGTTGAAGAGGGAGGGGAGAGGTCCTACGAGCAGTACTTC

V: TRBV4-2
size: few
D: TRBD2
J: TRBJ2-3
CDR3: CASSQYSGLAGADTQYF
DNA: TGTGCCAGCAGCCAGTACTCGGGACTAGCGGGAGCTGATACGCAGTATTTT

V: TRBV5-6
size: few
D: TRBD1
J: TRBJ2-1
CDR3: CASSLPHLGTGRKNEQFF
DNA: TGTGCCAGCAGCTTGCCGCACCTCGGGACAGGGAGGAAAAATGAGCAGTTCTTC

V: TRBV7-6
size: few
D: TRBD2
J: TRBJ2-3
CDR3: CASSLAPLAGGGTDTQYF
DNA: TGTGCCAGCAGCTTAGCCCCACTAGCGGGAGGTGGAACAGATACGCAGTATTTT

V: TRBV12-3/TRBV12-4
size: .
D: .
J: TRBJ1-5
CDR3: CASSAVRANQPQHF
DNA: TGTGCCAGCAGTGCGGTCAGGGCCAATCAGCCCCAGCATTTT

V: TRBV7-2
size: .
D: .
J: TRBJ2-1
CDR3: CASSFSGTVDEQFF
DNA: TGTGCCAGCAGCTTCTCCGGGACGGTTGATGAGCAGTTCTTC

V: TRBV12-3/TRBV12-4
size: few
D: .
J: TRBJ2-7
CDR3: CASRFRAEQYF
DNA: TGTGCCAGCAGATTTCGGGCCGAGCAGTACTTC

V: TRBV4-1
size: .
D: .
J: TRBJ2-3
CDR3: CASSHSQGLPFTDTQYF
DNA: TGCGCCAGCAGCCATTCGCAGGGCCTACCTTTCACAGATACGCAGTATTTT

V: TRBV10-3
size: .
D: .
J: TRBJ2-5
CDR3: CAISDEAGETQYF
DNA: TGTGCCATCAGTGACGAGGCAGGGGAGACCCAGTACTTC

V: TRBV7-6
size: few
D: TRBD2
J: TRBJ2-1
CDR3: CASSRITSGEPSWFF
DNA: TGTGCCAGCAGCCGGATAACTAGCGGGGAGCCCTCATGGTTCTTC

V: TRBV19
size: .
D: TRBD2
J: TRBJ2-1
CDR3: CASSIFPSGMNEQFF
DNA: TGTGCCAGTAGTATCTTTCCTAGCGGGATGAATGAGCAGTTCTTC

V: TRBV2
size: .
D: .
J: TRBJ1-2
CDR3: CASSNSGVHGYTF
DNA: TGTGCCAGCAGTAATTCAGGGGTCCATGGCTACACCTTC

V: TRBV7-2
size: .
D: TRBD2
J: TRBJ2-3
CDR3: CASSLRLAGPTDTQYF
DNA: TGTGCCAGCAGCTTGCGACTAGCGGGGCCCACAGATACGCAGTATTTT

V: TRBV6-5
size: .
D: .
J: TRBJ2-7
CDR3: CASSLRQTSSYEQYF
DNA: TGTGCCAGCAGTTTGAGACAGACGAGCTCCTACGAGCAGTACTTC

V: TRBV20-1
size: .
D: .
J: TRBJ2-7
CDR3: CSAREYNEQYF
DNA: TGCAGTGCTAGGGAGTACAATGAGCAGTACTTC

V: TRBV5-1
size: once
D: TRBD2
J: TRBJ2-7
CDR3: CASSPLAGAPNEQYF
DNA: TGCGCCAGCAGCCCCCTAGCGGGAGCACCCAACGAGCAGTACTTC

V: TRBV10-3
size: .
D: .
J: TRBJ1-1
CDR3: CAISDTGQLNTEAFF
DNA: TGTGCCATCAGTGACACAGGACAGTTGAACACTGAAGCTTTCTTT

V: TRBV7-6
size: once
D: .
J: TRBJ2-7
CDR3: CASSFGPTYEQYF
DNA: TGTGCCAGCAGCTTTGGTCCCACCTACGAGCAGTACTTC

V: TRBV12-3/TRBV12-4
size: .
D: .
J: TRBJ1-2
CDR3: CASSFGGTDYGYTF
DNA: TGTGCCAGCAGTTTCGGAGGAACAGACTATGGCTACACCTTC

V: TRBV4-1
size: few
D: .
J: TRBJ2-5
CDR3: CASSQASRETQYF
DNA: TGCGCCAGCAGCCAAGCTTCCAGAGAGACCCAGTACTTC

V: TRBV10-3
size: .
D: TRBD2
J: TRBJ2-3
CDR3: CAISSSREVTDTQYF
DNA: TGTGCCATCAGCAGCTCGCGGGAGGTTACAGATACGCAGTATTTT

V: TRBV27
size: .
D: TRBD1
J: TRBJ2-1
CDR3: CASRMDRGIRRSYNEQFF
DNA: TGTGCCAGCAGGATGGACAGGGGGATACGTCGCTCCTACAATGAGCAGTTCTTC

V: TRBV12-3/TRBV12-4
size: .
D: .
J: TRBJ2-6
CDR3: CASSLRDWVSGANVLTF
DNA: TGTGCCAGCAGTTTGAGGGACTGGGTCTCTGGGGCCAACGTCCTGACTTTC

V: TRBV27
size: few
D: .
J: TRBJ2-1
CDR3: CASSPTAVHEQFF
DNA: TGTGCCAGCAGTCCTACGGCGGTACATGAGCAGTTCTTC

V: TRBV7-9
size: .
D: .
J: TRBJ2-7
CDR3: CASSLPLYEQYF
DNA: TGTGCCAGCAGCCTCCCCCTCTACGAGCAGTACTTC

V: TRBV6-5
size: .
D: TRBD2
J: TRBJ2-3
CDR3: CASSYSPAGVSTDTQYF
DNA: TGTGCCAGCAGTTACTCCCCAGCGGGGGTTAGCACAGATACGCAGTATTTT

V: TRBV13
size: few
D: .
J: TRBJ2-7
CDR3: CASRSNGRQVEQYF
DNA: TGTGCCAGCAGATCGAACGGGAGACAGGTCGAGCAGTACTTC

V: TRBV3-1
size: .
D: .
J: TRBJ2-7
CDR3: CASSQGHFTYEQYF
DNA: TGTGCCAGCAGCCAAGGTCACTTCACCTACGAGCAGTACTTC